This T cell receptor (beta chain) was identified during a study of shared clonotypes between healthy human individuals. The CDR3 covers 15 residues. The V segment lost 4 bases and the J segment 6 bases; nucleotides outside the gene matches: 7. Germline-derived CDR1 and CDR2 are SGHTA and FQGTGA. The method was immunoSEQ multiplex PCR; TCRdb's version includes in-frame clones alone and lacks a portion of them. The table includes 2 million to 2.5 million clones, about 93% detected once. Terminally differentiated effector memory CD45RA+ cells were excluded by CCR7 positive selection of CD45RO-negative cells.

The sequenced sample was naive CD8+ T cells from PBMCs. This chain joins TRBV7-3 and TRBJ2-2; 8 nucleotides line up with TRBD1. The sequence was collected from a man aged 18 to 29 in good health. Some clones in this sample may be carry-over from other donors' samples. The CDR3 nucleotides read TGTGCCAGCAGCTCTCCGGGACAGGCAGCCGGGGAGCTGTTTTTT. This codes for CASSSPGQAAGELFF.